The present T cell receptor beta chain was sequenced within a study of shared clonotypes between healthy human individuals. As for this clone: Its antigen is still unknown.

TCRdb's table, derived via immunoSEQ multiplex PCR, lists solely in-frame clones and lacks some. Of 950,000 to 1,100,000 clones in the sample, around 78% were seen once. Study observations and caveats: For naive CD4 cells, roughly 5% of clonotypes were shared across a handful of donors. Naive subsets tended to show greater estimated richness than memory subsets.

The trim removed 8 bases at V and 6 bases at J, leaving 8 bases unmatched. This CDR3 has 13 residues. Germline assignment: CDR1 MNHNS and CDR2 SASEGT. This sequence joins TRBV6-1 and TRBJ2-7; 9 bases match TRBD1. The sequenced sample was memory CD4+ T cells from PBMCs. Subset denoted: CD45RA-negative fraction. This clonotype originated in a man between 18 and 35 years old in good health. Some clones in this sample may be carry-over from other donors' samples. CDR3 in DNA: TGTGCCAGCCAGGGACAGGGTTTCCTCGAGCAGTACTTC. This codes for CASQGQGFLEQYF.